Listed below are T cell receptor beta chains from one sample, sequenced in a study of blood T cell repertoires in COVID-19. The assay was immunoSEQ multiplex PCR, and TCRdb's table has in-frame clones only and misses some. The profile shows about 400,000 clones, roughly 86% of them singletons. The specimen was peripheral blood. The receptors shown here come from a human donor in a cohort sampled during active COVID-19. CDR3s include the opening cysteine and the closing phenylalanine or tryptophan. The order of the fields is D gene, CDR3 length, J gene, V gene, clone size, CDR3 protein, CDR3 DNA. D genes are given only for firm matches. Clone size, where shown, is once, few, many, or a class for clones that have expanded.

d_gene: TRBD2
len: 14
j_gene: TRBJ2-7
v_gene: TRBV4-1
abundance: -
CDR3aa: CASSQDLGRVEQYF
CDR3nt: TGCGCCAGCAGCCAAGATCTAGGGAGGGTCGAGCAGTACTTC

d_gene: TRBD2
len: 16
j_gene: TRBJ2-1
v_gene: TRBV3-1/TRBV3-2
abundance: -
CDR3aa: CASSQEGAGGYNEQFF
CDR3nt: TGTGCCAGCAGCCAAGAGGGAGCGGGGGGCTACAATGAGCAGTTCTTC

d_gene: -
len: 16
j_gene: TRBJ1-2
v_gene: TRBV30
abundance: -
CDR3aa: CAWSVRERGGERGYTF
CDR3nt: TGTGCCTGGAGTGTCCGGGAGAGGGGAGGGGAGCGTGGCTACACCTTC

d_gene: TRBD2
len: 17
j_gene: TRBJ2-1
v_gene: TRBV30
abundance: -
CDR3aa: CAWSPLLGLAGGDEQFF
CDR3nt: TGTGCCTGGAGTCCACTCCTGGGACTAGCGGGAGGGGATGAGCAGTTCTTC

d_gene: -
len: 16
j_gene: TRBJ2-7
v_gene: TRBV5-4
abundance: once
CDR3aa: CASSPSPQGFLGEQYF
CDR3nt: TGTGCCAGCAGCCCAAGTCCTCAGGGTTTTCTTGGCGAGCAGTACTTC

d_gene: TRBD1
len: 14
j_gene: TRBJ1-6
v_gene: TRBV5-8
abundance: -
CDR3aa: CASSSGTGVSPLHF
CDR3nt: TGTGCCAGCAGCTCCGGGACAGGGGTTTCACCCCTCCACTTT

d_gene: TRBD1
len: 16
j_gene: TRBJ1-3
v_gene: TRBV5-1
abundance: -
CDR3aa: CASSLQQGISGNTIYF
CDR3nt: TGCGCCAGCAGCTTGCAACAGGGGATATCTGGAAACACCATATATTTT

d_gene: -
len: 15
j_gene: TRBJ2-1
v_gene: TRBV7-8
abundance: -
CDR3aa: CASSQSILLYNEQFF
CDR3nt: TGTGCCAGCAGCCAGTCTATACTTTTATACAATGAGCAGTTCTTC

d_gene: -
len: 16
j_gene: TRBJ2-7
v_gene: TRBV7-8
abundance: -
CDR3aa: CASTRGAGLLSYEQYF
CDR3nt: TGTGCCAGCACCCGGGGAGCGGGTTTACTCTCCTACGAGCAGTACTTC

d_gene: -
len: 16
j_gene: TRBJ1-1
v_gene: TRBV28
abundance: -
CDR3aa: CASSGTDFIGNTEAFF
CDR3nt: TGTGCCAGCAGTGGTACCGACTTTATCGGGAACACTGAAGCTTTCTTT

d_gene: TRBD1
len: 15
j_gene: TRBJ1-3
v_gene: TRBV6-5
abundance: -
CDR3aa: CASSTGTGSGNTIYF
CDR3nt: TGTGCCAGCAGCACGGGGACAGGATCTGGAAACACCATATATTTT

d_gene: -
len: 14
j_gene: TRBJ1-3
v_gene: TRBV5-1
abundance: -
CDR3aa: CASSLGRRTGTIYF
CDR3nt: TGCGCCAGCAGCTTGGGACGGAGGACGGGCACCATATATTTT

d_gene: -
len: 15
j_gene: TRBJ2-1
v_gene: TRBV25-1
abundance: -
CDR3aa: CASSEFGGSYNEQFF
CDR3nt: TGTGCCAGCAGTGAATTTGGAGGCTCCTACAATGAGCAGTTCTTC

d_gene: -
len: 21
j_gene: TRBJ1-1
v_gene: TRBV2
abundance: once
CDR3aa: CASSEAPRVGVIFNMNTEAFF
CDR3nt: TGTGCCAGCAGTGAAGCTCCACGTGTCGGGGTGATCTTCAACATGAACACTGAAGCTTTCTTT

d_gene: TRBD2
len: 15
j_gene: TRBJ2-1
v_gene: TRBV6-6
abundance: -
CDR3aa: CASTSGTSLNNEQFF
CDR3nt: TGTGCCAGCACCTCCGGGACTAGTCTCAACAATGAGCAGTTCTTC

d_gene: TRBD2
len: 14
j_gene: TRBJ2-7
v_gene: TRBV19
abundance: -
CDR3aa: CASTLGLNSYEQYF
CDR3nt: TGTGCCAGTACCCTGGGACTAAACTCCTACGAGCAGTACTTC

d_gene: -
len: 15
j_gene: TRBJ2-5
v_gene: TRBV11-2
abundance: few
CDR3aa: CASSLDPGAQGTQYF
CDR3nt: TGTGCCAGCAGCTTAGATCCAGGGGCCCAAGGTACCCAGTACTTC

d_gene: -
len: 14
j_gene: TRBJ1-1
v_gene: TRBV3-1/TRBV3-2
abundance: -
CDR3aa: CASSQSVPNTEAFF
CDR3nt: TGTGCCAGCAGCCAATCGGTACCGAACACTGAAGCTTTCTTT

d_gene: -
len: 15
j_gene: TRBJ1-1
v_gene: TRBV28
abundance: -
CDR3aa: CASSSWGGQNTEAFF
CDR3nt: TGTGCCAGCAGTTCGTGGGGGGGACAGAACACTGAAGCTTTCTTT

d_gene: -
len: 13
j_gene: TRBJ1-1
v_gene: TRBV6-5
abundance: -
CDR3aa: CASRLAANTEAFF
CDR3nt: TGTGCCAGCAGGTTAGCGGCGAACACTGAAGCTTTCTTT

d_gene: -
len: 14
j_gene: TRBJ2-7
v_gene: TRBV5-4
abundance: -
CDR3aa: CASSADLESYEQYF
CDR3nt: TGTGCCAGCAGCGCCGATCTAGAAAGCTACGAGCAGTACTTC

d_gene: -
len: 11
j_gene: TRBJ2-7
v_gene: TRBV28
abundance: -
CDR3aa: CASREYYEQYF
CDR3nt: TGTGCCAGCAGGGAGTACTACGAGCAGTACTTC

d_gene: -
len: 12
j_gene: TRBJ2-2
v_gene: TRBV5-5
abundance: -
CDR3aa: CASRQDTGELFF
CDR3nt: TGTGCCAGCCGTCAGGACACCGGGGAGCTGTTTTTT

d_gene: TRBD1
len: 16
j_gene: TRBJ2-5
v_gene: TRBV7-8
abundance: once
CDR3aa: CASSLWGQGAVETQYF
CDR3nt: TGTGCCAGCAGCTTATGGGGACAGGGGGCGGTTGAGACCCAGTACTTC

d_gene: TRBD1
len: 13
j_gene: TRBJ1-2
v_gene: TRBV3-1/TRBV3-2
abundance: -
CDR3aa: CASSQERGLGYTF
CDR3nt: TGTGCCAGCAGCCAAGAGAGGGGGCTAGGCTACACCTTC

d_gene: TRBD2
len: 16
j_gene: TRBJ2-1
v_gene: TRBV11-2
abundance: -
CDR3aa: CASSLASGGAFDEQFF
CDR3nt: TGTGCCAGCAGCTTAGCTAGCGGGGGGGCTTTCGATGAGCAGTTCTTC

d_gene: -
len: 14
j_gene: TRBJ1-6
v_gene: TRBV2
abundance: -
CDR3aa: CASSGDRQASPLHF
CDR3nt: TGTGCCAGCAGTGGGGACCGACAGGCTTCACCCCTCCACTTT

d_gene: TRBD2
len: 16
j_gene: TRBJ2-7
v_gene: TRBV28
abundance: -
CDR3aa: CASSFQILAGSYEQYF
CDR3nt: TGTGCCAGCAGTTTCCAAATCCTAGCGGGGTCCTACGAGCAGTACTTC

d_gene: TRBD1
len: 18
j_gene: TRBJ2-7
v_gene: TRBV4-1
abundance: -
CDR3aa: CASSQLLAPTGPYYEQYF
CDR3nt: TGCGCCAGCAGCCAACTCTTGGCCCCGACAGGGCCCTACTACGAGCAGTACTTC

d_gene: TRBD1
len: 13
j_gene: TRBJ2-2
v_gene: TRBV30
abundance: -
CDR3aa: CAWQGARTGELFF
CDR3nt: TGTGCCTGGCAGGGGGCAAGGACCGGGGAGCTGTTTTTT

d_gene: -
len: 12
j_gene: TRBJ2-3
v_gene: TRBV19
abundance: -
CDR3aa: CASSSNSDTQYF
CDR3nt: TGTGCCAGTAGTTCTAACTCGGATACGCAGTATTTT

d_gene: TRBD1
len: 14
j_gene: TRBJ1-6
v_gene: TRBV30
abundance: -
CDR3aa: CAWSTGGLNSPLHF
CDR3nt: TGTGCCTGGAGTACAGGGGGCTTGAATTCACCCCTCCACTTT

d_gene: TRBD1
len: 15
j_gene: TRBJ1-5
v_gene: TRBV4-1
abundance: -
CDR3aa: CASSQVGQLVQPQHF
CDR3nt: TGCGCCAGCAGCCAAGTGGGACAGTTAGTTCAGCCCCAGCATTTT

d_gene: -
len: 13
j_gene: TRBJ2-2
v_gene: TRBV19
abundance: -
CDR3aa: CASSEGLSGELFF
CDR3nt: TGTGCCAGTAGTGAGGGACTGAGCGGGGAGCTGTTTTTT

d_gene: TRBD2
len: 14
j_gene: TRBJ2-3
v_gene: TRBV28
abundance: once
CDR3aa: CASSVLAVKDTQYF
CDR3nt: TGTGCCAGCAGTGTGCTAGCGGTTAAGGATACGCAGTATTTT

d_gene: -
len: 14
j_gene: TRBJ2-3
v_gene: TRBV2
abundance: -
CDR3aa: CASSEGRATDTQYF
CDR3nt: TGTGCCAGCAGTGAGGGCAGGGCCACAGATACGCAGTATTTT

d_gene: -
len: 15
j_gene: TRBJ1-1
v_gene: TRBV25-1
abundance: -
CDR3aa: CASSEPSRGETEAFF
CDR3nt: TGTGCCAGCAGTGAACCGTCTCGGGGTGAGACTGAAGCTTTCTTT

d_gene: -
len: 15
j_gene: TRBJ2-3
v_gene: TRBV11-3
abundance: -
CDR3aa: CASSSGDRLTDTQYF
CDR3nt: TGTGCCAGCAGCTCGGGGGACAGACTAACAGATACGCAGTATTTT

d_gene: TRBD2
len: 17
j_gene: TRBJ2-3
v_gene: TRBV27
abundance: -
CDR3aa: CASSKWRLEGRAATQYF
CDR3nt: TGTGCCAGCAGTAAATGGAGGCTAGAAGGGAGGGCGGCTACGCAGTATTTT

d_gene: -
len: 14
j_gene: TRBJ1-2
v_gene: TRBV2
abundance: -
CDR3aa: CASSEWTDNYGYTF
CDR3nt: TGTGCCAGCAGTGAATGGACAGATAACTATGGCTACACCTTC

d_gene: TRBD1
len: 14
j_gene: TRBJ1-2
v_gene: TRBV3-1/TRBV3-2
abundance: -
CDR3aa: CASSQTTGDYGYTF
CDR3nt: TGTGCCAGCAGCCAAACGACAGGGGACTATGGCTACACCTTC

d_gene: TRBD1
len: 15
j_gene: TRBJ2-1
v_gene: TRBV28
abundance: -
CDR3aa: CASSLAQGLVNEQFF
CDR3nt: TGTGCCAGCAGTTTGGCACAGGGGTTGGTTAATGAGCAGTTCTTC

d_gene: TRBD1
len: 15
j_gene: TRBJ2-1
v_gene: TRBV27
abundance: -
CDR3aa: CASSFFRDRGDEQFF
CDR3nt: TGTGCCAGCAGTTTTTTTCGGGACAGGGGCGATGAGCAGTTCTTC

d_gene: -
len: 14
j_gene: TRBJ2-7
v_gene: TRBV5-5
abundance: -
CDR3aa: CASSPDRRDYEQYF
CDR3nt: TGTGCCAGCAGCCCCGACAGGAGAGATTACGAGCAGTACTTC

d_gene: -
len: 13
j_gene: TRBJ2-3
v_gene: TRBV18
abundance: -
CDR3aa: CASSPISTDTQYF
CDR3nt: TGTGCCAGCTCACCTATTAGCACAGATACGCAGTATTTT

d_gene: -
len: 15
j_gene: TRBJ1-4
v_gene: TRBV30
abundance: once
CDR3aa: CASTRMGVGNEKLFF
CDR3nt: TGTGCCTCTACGAGGATGGGAGTAGGTAATGAAAAACTGTTTTTT

d_gene: -
len: 13
j_gene: TRBJ1-5
v_gene: TRBV30
abundance: -
CDR3aa: CAWSVQGDQPQHF
CDR3nt: TGTGCCTGGAGTGTTCAGGGCGATCAGCCCCAGCATTTT

d_gene: TRBD2
len: 14
j_gene: TRBJ2-2
v_gene: TRBV10-3
abundance: -
CDR3aa: CAISPREVAGELFF
CDR3nt: TGTGCCATCAGTCCCCGGGAGGTGGCCGGGGAGCTGTTTTTT

d_gene: -
len: 14
j_gene: TRBJ2-3
v_gene: TRBV18
abundance: -
CDR3aa: CASSPGLNTDTQYF
CDR3nt: TGTGCCAGCTCACCGGGGCTGAACACAGATACGCAGTATTTT

d_gene: -
len: 14
j_gene: TRBJ2-1
v_gene: TRBV18
abundance: -
CDR3aa: CASSPGTTRGRQFF
CDR3nt: TGTGCCAGCTCACCCGGGACGACTAGGGGAAGGCAGTTCTTC

d_gene: -
len: 17
j_gene: TRBJ1-2
v_gene: TRBV7-2
abundance: -
CDR3aa: CASSPSLGADGSYGYTF
CDR3nt: TGTGCCAGCAGCCCATCCCTCGGGGCCGACGGGAGCTATGGCTACACCTTC

d_gene: TRBD1
len: 13
j_gene: TRBJ1-2
v_gene: TRBV28
abundance: few
CDR3aa: CASGETGGDGYTF
CDR3nt: TGTGCCAGCGGAGAGACAGGGGGAGATGGCTACACCTTC

d_gene: -
len: 13
j_gene: TRBJ1-2
v_gene: TRBV6-5
abundance: -
CDR3aa: CASSFGTSYGYTF
CDR3nt: TGTGCCAGCAGTTTTGGGACTTCTTATGGCTACACCTTC